These T cell receptor beta chains were read from a single sample in a study of T cell responses to AZD1222 COVID-19 vaccine. Only in-frame clones appear in the TCRdb table, and some are missing; sequencing was by immunoSEQ multiplex PCR. The top ten hold 1.8% of the sample, which has around 100,000 clones, about 88% seen once. The sample in question was peripheral blood, obtained on day 0 of AZD1222 vaccination. The receptors were gathered from an adult in good health. CDR3s include the opening cysteine and the closing phenylalanine or tryptophan. Each record gives: J gene, clone size, V gene, D gene, CDR3 DNA, CDR3 protein. D genes are given only for firm matches. The size field is filled for only some rows; it gives once, few, many or a size class.

>TRBJ2-1|-|TRBV29-1|TRBD2
TGCAGCGACAGCGGGAGCAGCAATGAGCAGTTCTTC
CSDSGSSNEQFF
>TRBJ1-5|-|TRBV7-6|TRBD1
TGTGCCAGCAGCTCGCGACAGGGAGGACAGCCCCAGCATTTT
CASSSRQGGQPQHF
>TRBJ2-7|-|TRBV27|-
TGTGCCAGCAGTTTACGGGGAGACGAGCAGTACTTC
CASSLRGDEQYF
>TRBJ2-1|-|TRBV30|-
TGTGCCTGGAGTGCGCGGATGGTGCAGTTCTTC
CAWSARMVQFF
>TRBJ2-1|-|TRBV19|TRBD1
TGTGCCAGTAGTACCACAGGGGGGAAGCAGTTCTTC
CASSTTGGKQFF
>TRBJ2-7|once|TRBV6-6|TRBD2
TGTGCCAGCAGTTCCTCCGGGACTAGCGGGAGGGCCCAGTACTTC
CASSSSGTSGRAQYF
>TRBJ2-2|-|TRBV5-6|TRBD2
TGTGCCAGCAGCTTGGGCCTAGCGGGAGGGCCGGTCGGGGAGCTGTTTTTT
CASSLGLAGGPVGELFF
>TRBJ1-3|-|TRBV28|TRBD1
TGTGCCAGCAGTTGGACAGGGTCGGTCGGAAACACCATATATTTT
CASSWTGSVGNTIYF
>TRBJ2-2|once|TRBV6-5|-
TGTGCCAGCAGTTACGGGTTTGCTCGTCCCGGGGAACTGTTTTTT
CASSYGFARPGELFF
>TRBJ2-7|-|TRBV5-6|-
TGTGCCAGCAGCTTGGCAGGGTCGTGGGACTTC
CASSLAGSWDF
>TRBJ2-5|-|TRBV19|TRBD2
TGTGCCAGTAGTATTGGGGGGGGAGAGACCCAGTACTTC
CASSIGGGETQYF
>TRBJ1-5|-|TRBV19|-
TGTGCCAGTAGTGCCCTGGGCCCTCAGCCCCAGCATTTT
CASSALGPQPQHF
>TRBJ1-1|-|TRBV7-2|-
TGTGCCAGCCGAATCGACACTTGGTCGTTCACTGAAGCTTTCTTT
CASRIDTWSFTEAFF
>TRBJ2-1|-|TRBV9|TRBD1
TGTGCCAGCAGCCCCGGGACAGCTGGTACCTACAATGAGCAGTTCTTC
CASSPGTAGTYNEQFF
>TRBJ1-5|-|TRBV18|-
TGTGCCAGCTCACCGGGACATCCCGATCAGCCCCAGCATTTT
CASSPGHPDQPQHF
>TRBJ1-1|-|TRBV11-2|-
TGTGCCAGCAGCTTACCGGGCCCGAACACTGAAGCTTTCTTT
CASSLPGPNTEAFF
>TRBJ1-1|-|TRBV18|TRBD1
TGTGCCAGCTCACCCCGGGACAGGGGGACTGAAGCTTTCTTT
CASSPRDRGTEAFF
>TRBJ2-7|-|TRBV6-5|TRBD1
TGTGCCACCACCTTCTATAAGGGGGCCAGCGAGCAGTACTTC
CATTFYKGASEQYF
>TRBJ1-1|-|TRBV5-6|-
TGTGCCAGCAGCCTAGGCGATTCGAACACTGAAGCTTTCTTT
CASSLGDSNTEAFF
>TRBJ2-5|-|TRBV25-1|TRBD1
TGTGCCAGCAGTGATGAACAGGGGGAGACCCAGTACTTC
CASSDEQGETQYF
>TRBJ2-2|once|TRBV3-1/TRBV3-2|TRBD2
TGTGCCAGCAGCCTGGGGTTCCTAGCGGGAGGAGGCACCGGGGAGCTGTTTTTT
CASSLGFLAGGGTGELFF
>TRBJ2-5|-|TRBV6-5|-
TGTGCCAGCAGCAACTTACCGAAAGAGACCCAGTACTTC
CASSNLPKETQYF
>TRBJ1-5|-|TRBV12-3/TRBV12-4|-
TGTGCCAGCAGTTCGGGTTGGGTGAACCAGCATTTT
CASSSGWVNQHF
>TRBJ1-1|-|TRBV19|TRBD1
TGTGCCAGTTTTACAGGGGCCATGAACACTGAAGCTTTCTTT
CASFTGAMNTEAFF
>TRBJ2-1|-|TRBV9|-
TGTGCCAGCAATGGGGACAACTTCTACAATGAGCAGTTCTTC
CASNGDNFYNEQFF
>TRBJ2-1|-|TRBV11-3|-
TGTGCCAGCAGTCCACCCCTACAGGGTCTGGGTGAGCAGTTCTTC
CASSPPLQGLGEQFF
>TRBJ1-4|few|TRBV14|TRBD1
TGTGCCAGCAGCCCTACAGGGGGTGCAACTAATGAAAAACTGTTTTTT
CASSPTGGATNEKLFF
>TRBJ2-7|-|TRBV11-3|-
TGTGCCAGCAGCGCCCCCAGGGCGTTAGGGTACGAGCAGTACTTC
CASSAPRALGYEQYF
>TRBJ1-2|-|TRBV2|-
TGTGCCAGCAGTGAAGGCAGGGGCGTCTATGGCTACACCTTC
CASSEGRGVYGYTF
>TRBJ2-1|once|TRBV4-3|-
TGCGCCAGCAGCCAAGATGTGGCTCGATACAGGGTGTCCCACAATGAGCAGTTCTTC
CASSQDVARYRVSHNEQFF
>TRBJ1-3|few|TRBV18|TRBD1
TGTGCCAGCTCACCACACGACAGGGTATACTCTGGAAACACCATATATTTT
CASSPHDRVYSGNTIYF